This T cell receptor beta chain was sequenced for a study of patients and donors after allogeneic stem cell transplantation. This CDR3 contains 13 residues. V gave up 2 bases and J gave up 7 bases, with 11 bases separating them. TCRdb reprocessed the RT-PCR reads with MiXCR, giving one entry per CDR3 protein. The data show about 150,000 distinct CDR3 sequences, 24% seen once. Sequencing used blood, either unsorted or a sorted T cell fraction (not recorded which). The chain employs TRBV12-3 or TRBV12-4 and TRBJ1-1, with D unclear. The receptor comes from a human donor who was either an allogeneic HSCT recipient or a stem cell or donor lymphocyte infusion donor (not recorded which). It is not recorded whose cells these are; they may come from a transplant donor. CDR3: CASSLQVAIEAFF. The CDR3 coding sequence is TGTGCCAGCAGTTTACAGGTGGCGATTGAAGCTTTCTTT.